The rows below give T cell receptor beta chains drawn from one sample of a study of identical twins. From the 5' RACE reads, TCRdb called clonotypes with MiXCR, one entry per CDR3 protein. The profile shows nearly 650,000 distinct CDR3 sequences, around 7.4% of them singletons. The data were also submitted as part of a second study, on yellow fever vaccine responses in identical twins.

Sequencing input: PBMCs. Receptors originate from a woman younger than 30 in good health. The CDR3 runs from the conserved cysteine through the conserved F or W. Each record gives: D gene, J gene, clone size, V gene, CDR3 DNA, CDR3 protein. D genes are given only for firm matches. Part of the rows lack a size; the others show once, few, many or a class for expanded clones.

>.|TRBJ1-6|.|TRBV20-1
TGCAGTGCTAGTAGGAGGGACGGGAAAAATTCACCCCTCCACTTT
CSASRRDGKNSPLHF
>.|TRBJ2-7|.|TRBV5-1
TGCGCCAGCAGCCGTGACACGTTCACCTACGAGCAGTACTTC
CASSRDTFTYEQYF
>TRBD2|TRBJ2-1|.|TRBV4-1
TGCGCCAGCAGCCAAGCTCGGACTAGCAGTCATGAGCAGTTCTTC
CASSQARTSSHEQFF
>.|TRBJ2-7|many|TRBV7-2
TGTGCCAGCAGCTTAGGTATAGGGGGCTACGAGCAGTACTTC
CASSLGIGGYEQYF
>.|TRBJ2-3|.|TRBV3-1
TGTGCCAGCAGCCGCGACTGGGGGGAAAGCACAGATACGCAGTATTTT
CASSRDWGESTDTQYF
>.|TRBJ1-2|few|TRBV6-5
TGTGCCAGCAGTTACTCGTCGCAGGTGCTTGGCTACACCTTC
CASSYSSQVLGYTF
>.|TRBJ1-5|.|TRBV5-6
TGTGCCAGCAGCTTCGGCAATTCAAATCAGCCCCAGCATTTT
CASSFGNSNQPQHF
>TRBD2|TRBJ2-6|.|TRBV6-1
TGTGCCAGCGGTAGCGGGAGTGGTGGGGCCAACGTCCTGACTTTC
CASGSGSGGANVLTF
>.|TRBJ2-7|few|TRBV28
TGTGCCAGCAGTTCCTCATCGGGACCCAACGAGCAGTACTTC
CASSSSSGPNEQYF
>.|TRBJ2-7|.|TRBV6-1
TGTGCCAGCAGTCGACTACCCTACGAGCAGTACTTC
CASSRLPYEQYF
>.|TRBJ2-2|.|TRBV12-3/TRBV12-4
TGTGCCAGCAGTCCACCAGGGAGGCGGGACCACACCGGGGAGCTGTTTTTT
CASSPPGRRDHTGELFF
>.|TRBJ2-3|.|TRBV11-2
TGTGCCAGCAGCTTTACGACCGCTTCACAAGATACGCAGTATTTT
CASSFTTASQDTQYF
>TRBD2|TRBJ2-1|many|TRBV5-1
TGCGCCAGCAGCGGGTCGAGCGGGGCCTACAATGAGCAGTTCTTC
CASSGSSGAYNEQFF
>TRBD1|TRBJ2-7|.|TRBV28
TGTGCCAGCAGTTACAGGGGGCCCAGATACGAGCAGTACTTC
CASSYRGPRYEQYF
>TRBD2|TRBJ2-1|.|TRBV3-1
TGTGCCAGCAGCCAAGGTAGCGGGGGGCAGTTCTTC
CASSQGSGGQFF
>.|TRBJ2-3|.|TRBV6-1
TGTGCCAGCAGCAGCACTAGCCGTAGCACAGATACGCAGTATTTT
CASSSTSRSTDTQYF
>TRBD1|TRBJ1-1|few|TRBV6-1
TGTGCCAGCAGTGCAAGACAGGGGTGGTCGGACACTGAAGCTTTCTTT
CASSARQGWSDTEAFF
>.|TRBJ2-1|.|TRBV27
TGTGCCAGCAGTTTTCTTGTCAACAATGAGCAGTTCTTC
CASSFLVNNEQFF
>TRBD1|TRBJ2-5|many|TRBV10-3
TGTGCCATCATGGGGACAGGGCTGGAGACCCAGTACTTC
CAIMGTGLETQYF
>.|TRBJ1-2|many|TRBV7-9
TGTGCCAGCAGCTTAGCGGGGTACCCCATAAGGGATGGCTACACCTTC
CASSLAGYPIRDGYTF
>.|TRBJ1-6|.|TRBV3-1
TGTGCCAGCAGCCGACTAGACAGCTCCTATAATTCACCCCTCCACTTT
CASSRLDSSYNSPLHF
>TRBD2|TRBJ2-7|.|TRBV19
TGTGCCAGTAGAACGCTGGCGGGAGGGCCTTACGAGCAGTACTTC
CASRTLAGGPYEQYF
>TRBD2|TRBJ2-7|few|TRBV2
TGTGCCAGCAGTGAGGGGGGGAAATCCTACGAGCAGTACTTC
CASSEGGKSYEQYF
>TRBD1|TRBJ2-1|few|TRBV27
TGTGCCAGCAGTTTATTAGGACAGGGAAGCTCCTACAATGAGCAGTTCTTC
CASSLLGQGSSYNEQFF
>TRBD2|TRBJ2-1|.|TRBV29-1
TGCAGCGTTGACCGTTCTTCCCGGGGGGCCTACAATGAGCAGTTCTTC
CSVDRSSRGAYNEQFF
>.|TRBJ2-3|many|TRBV10-3
.
CAISEFGQGASYF
>.|TRBJ2-1|many|TRBV12-3/TRBV12-4
TGTGCCAGCGGGCTTGCATACAATGAGCAGTTCTTC
CASGLAYNEQFF
>.|TRBJ2-2|many|TRBV12-3/TRBV12-4
.
CASSSSDRVGGELFF
>TRBD1|TRBJ1-4|.|TRBV27
TGTGCCAGCAGTTTAATGGGACAGGTGGGAAAGGGCGGAAAACTGTTTTTT
CASSLMGQVGKGGKLFF
>TRBD1|TRBJ2-7|.|TRBV10-3
TGTGCCATCAGTGAGCCAGGAAACAGGGGAAACTCCTACGAGCAGTACTTC
CAISEPGNRGNSYEQYF
>TRBD1|TRBJ2-1|many|TRBV9
TGTGCCAGCAGTGTTGACCGTAGGACAGGGGTTGAAAATGAGCAGTTCTTC
CASSVDRRTGVENEQFF
>.|TRBJ2-5|many|TRBV12-3/TRBV12-4
TGTGCCAGCAACCTCGGGGGCCCCGGAGAGACCCAGTACTTC
CASNLGGPGETQYF
>TRBD2|TRBJ2-1|many|TRBV7-9
TGTGCCAGCAGCAACGCGGGGGACAATGAGCAGTTCTTC
CASSNAGDNEQFF
>TRBD2|TRBJ2-1|many|TRBV5-1
TGCGCCAGCAGCTTGCGACATAGCGGGGACTACGGTTACAATGAGCAGTTCTTC
CASSLRHSGDYGYNEQFF
>.|TRBJ2-6|.|TRBV5-1
TGCGCCAGCAGCTTAGACTTTACTTCTGGGGCCAACGTCCTGACTTTC
CASSLDFTSGANVLTF
>TRBD1|TRBJ1-5|many|TRBV3-1
TGTGCCAGCAGCCCGGACAGGGGGGGCTATCAGCCCCAGCATTTT
CASSPDRGGYQPQHF
>TRBD2|TRBJ2-4|.|TRBV12-3/TRBV12-4
TGTGCCAGCAGTTACCCCGGGACTACTAAAAACATTCAGTACTTC
CASSYPGTTKNIQYF
>TRBD1|TRBJ2-1|.|TRBV10-1
TGCGCCAGCAGTGAGTCCGGGACAGGGTACAATGAGCAGTTCTTC
CASSESGTGYNEQFF
>.|TRBJ2-5|few|TRBV5-1
TGCGCCAGCAGCCCCGGGACACCATCCAGAGGGACCCAGTACTTC
CASSPGTPSRGTQYF
>TRBD1|TRBJ2-1|few|TRBV5-1
TGCGCCAGCAGCAGGAGGCTAGGACAGGGGAGGAATGAGCAGTTCTTC
CASSRRLGQGRNEQFF
>TRBD2|TRBJ2-2|few|TRBV20-1
TGCAGTGCCAAAGTACTAGCGGGAGGTACGAACACCGGGGAGCTGTTTTTT
CSAKVLAGGTNTGELFF
>.|TRBJ2-3|few|TRBV29-1
TGCAGCGGGCTGACTCCTACAGATACGCAGTATTTT
CSGLTPTDTQYF
>.|TRBJ1-5|.|TRBV28
TGTGCCAGCACCTTCTATAGCAATCAGCCCCAGCATTTT
CASTFYSNQPQHF
>.|TRBJ1-1|many|TRBV28
TGTGCCAGCAGTCCCCCGGGAGGCGGGCGAATGAACACTGAAGCTTTCTTT
CASSPPGGGRMNTEAFF
>TRBD2|TRBJ2-1|many|TRBV5-1
TGCGCCAGCAGCCCGGGACTAGTGATTGAGCAGTTCTTC
CASSPGLVIEQFF
>.|TRBJ2-6|few|TRBV7-6
TGTGCCAGCAGCCTTAGCAACAAGGCCTCTGGGGCCAACGTCCTGACTTTC
CASSLSNKASGANVLTF
>TRBD1|TRBJ2-1|many|TRBV6-6
TGTGCCAGCAGTTATGGGGACAGCAATGAGCAGTTCTTC
CASSYGDSNEQFF
>.|TRBJ1-1|.|TRBV7-2
TGTGCCAGCAGCTTAGCTCCGGGTTTCACTGAAGCTTTCTTT
CASSLAPGFTEAFF
>.|TRBJ2-6|many|TRBV18
TGTGCCAGCTCACAGGGACTTAACTCTGGGGCCAACGTCCTGACTTTC
CASSQGLNSGANVLTF
>.|TRBJ2-7|.|TRBV10-3
TGTGCCATCAGTGAAAGGGACACTAACCCACCGTACTTC
CAISERDTNPPYF
>.|TRBJ1-2|many|TRBV3-1
TGTGCCAGCAGGCCTGGACAGCTTCATGGCTACACCTTC
CASRPGQLHGYTF
>TRBD1|TRBJ1-1|few|TRBV4-1
TGCGCCAGCAGCGCTATCCGGGACAGCTACACTGAAGCTTTCTTT
CASSAIRDSYTEAFF
>.|TRBJ2-2|many|TRBV12-3/TRBV12-4
TGTGCCAGCAGTTCAACAGAGAACACCGGGGAGCTGTTTTTT
CASSSTENTGELFF
>.|TRBJ1-6|few|TRBV7-9
TGTGCCAGCAGCCCCGCCTACTCTCGTAGGGATTCACCCCTCCACTTT
CASSPAYSRRDSPLHF
>.|TRBJ2-1|few|TRBV2
TGTGCCAGCAGTGAACCCCACGGACTACCGAGCACCTACAATGAGCAGTTCTTC
CASSEPHGLPSTYNEQFF
>TRBD1|TRBJ2-6|many|TRBV20-1
TGCAGTACTGCCCGGACAGGCGGGGCCAACGTCCTGACTTTC
CSTARTGGANVLTF
>.|TRBJ2-2|many|TRBV11-2
TGTGCCAGCAGCTTAGGGCTGGCCCGTCTGTTTTTT
CASSLGLARLFF
>TRBD2|TRBJ2-1|few|TRBV7-2
TGTGCCAGCAGTTATAGGGGTGGCGGGAGGTCCCGGAATGAGCAGTTCTTC
CASSYRGGGRSRNEQFF
>TRBD1|TRBJ1-1|many|TRBV12-3/TRBV12-4
TGTGCCAGCAGTTTAGCCGGGACAGGGGGCGAGGTCGCTTTCTTT
CASSLAGTGGEVAFF